A single sample gave rise to the 8 T cell receptor beta chains below, sequenced in a study of shared clonotypes between healthy human individuals. Clones were sequenced by immunoSEQ multiplex PCR, and TCRdb holds only the in-frame ones, with some missing. The sample has about 480,000 clones, about 80% seen once. The sample taken for sequencing was PBMCs. The receptors here all came from a woman aged 40-49 years in good health. Some clones in this sample may be carry-over from other donors' samples.

V gene TRBV28 combines with J gene TRBJ1-5; D perhaps matches TRBD1 (5 bases). CDR1 is MDHEN and CDR2 is SYDVKM in the germline V gene. V shed 5 bases and J shed 2 bases, with 13 bases lying between them. This CDR3 has 15 amino acids. This chain's CDR3 is CASSLGGWGNQPQHF. CDR3 nucleotide sequence: TGTGCCAGCAGTCTGGGGGGATGGGGCAATCAGCCCCAGCATTTT.

This clone was seen once. The identical CDR3 is also encoded by other nucleotide sequences in the sample. This rearrangement joins TRBV18 to TRBJ2-2, with 8 positions matching TRBD1. The CDR3 has 15 amino acids. Germline CDR1 reads KGHSH; CDR2 reads LQKENI. The junction had 4 bases not matched to a gene; V was cut back by 3 bases and J by 4 bases. The CDR3 coding sequence is TGTGCCAGCTCACCCAGGACAGGGACCACCGGGGAGCTGTTTTTT. Its translation: CASSPRTGTTGELFF.

This chain links TRBV7-2 with TRBJ1-5; D perhaps matches TRBD1 (6 bases). The CDR3 is made up of 15 amino acids. V shed 4 bases and J shed 4 bases, with 14 bases lying between them. Germline CDR1 SGHTA, CDR2 FQGNSA. The CDR3: CASSSETGDNQPQHF. The DNA for the CDR3 is TGTGCCAGCAGCTCTGAGACAGGAGATAATCAGCCCCAGCATTTT.

The rearrangement links TRBV4-1 to TRBJ1-2; no clear D gene. Trimming took off 0 bases at V and 1 base at J, with 12 bases between the two ends. The V gene's germline CDR1 is MGHRA and CDR2 YSYEKL. This CDR3 has 16 residues. Written as DNA, the CDR3 is TGCGCCAGCAGCCAAGACCAAGCCGGCTTTAACTATGGCTACACCTTC. It encodes CASSQDQAGFNYGYTF.

The gene calls are TRBV2 and TRBJ2-3; TRBD1 matches at 11 bases. J lost 2 bases, V lost 4 bases, and 2 bases had no gene match. Germline CDR1 is SNHLY and CDR2 is FYNNEI. CDR3 length: 15 amino acids. The CDR3 loop is CASSGDRGATDTQYF. The CDR3 bases are TGTGCCAGCAGTGGGGACAGGGGGGCCACAGATACGCAGTATTTT.

The chain uses TRBV6-6 and TRBJ1-5, with TRBD1 as a possible D gene (6 bases). This CDR3 is built from 16 residues. Germline lookup yields CDR1 MNHNY and CDR2 SVGAGI (reference sequence). V was shortened by 0 bases and J by 6 bases, with 15 bases between the two germline ends. As DNA, the CDR3 is TGTGCCAGCAGTTACTCGTCAGGGACATACGGTCAGCCCCAGCATTTT. It is translated as CASSYSSGTYGQPQHF.

This clone was observed once. The chain recombines TRBV27 with TRBJ2-7, with TRBD1 as a possible D gene (6 bases). Trimming cost V 6 bases and J 4 bases, with 25 bases left between them. CDR1 MNHEY and CDR2 SMNVEV come from the germline V gene (reference sequence). The CDR3 is 17 amino acids. The CDR3: CASSHLLDRRQTYEQYF. CDR3 nucleotides: TGTGCCAGCAGCCACCTCCTAGACAGGAGACAAACTTACGAGCAGTACTTC.

The chain is built from TRBV19 and TRBJ2-7, with D possibly matching TRBD2 (6 bases). Germline V gene lookup returns CDR1 LNHDA and CDR2 SQIVND (reference sequence). CDR3 length equals 13 residues. The germline V and J ends were trimmed by 7 bases and 4 bases, with 14 bases remaining between them. DNA of the CDR3: TGTGCCAGTAAGGGTCTCGGGAGTTACGAGCAGTACTTC. The encoded protein is CASKGLGSYEQYF.